These 30 T cell receptor beta chains share one sample of origin, sequenced in a study of T cells expressing NK-cell markers. Using the 5' RACE reads, TCRdb records one entry per CDR3 protein without DNA. The table lists about 150,000 distinct CDR3 sequences. Sequenced material: blood T cells: a sorted CD56 or NKG2C T cell subset, CD4+ or CD8+ T cells, or bulk PBMC T cells (not recorded which). All receptors derive from a woman aged 45-65 years in good health.

The CDR3 sequence: CASSPSRDTLNTEAFF. This chain uses TRBV12-3 or TRBV12-4 with TRBJ1-1; the TCRdb D gene call, TRBD1, has no DNA to confirm it. CDR3 length: 16 residues.

This sequence joins TRBV11-2 and TRBJ1-5; no DNA is available, so the TRBD1 call from TCRdb remains unchecked. The CDR3 extends over 13 amino acids. Germline CDR1 SGHAT, CDR2 FQNNGV. The CDR3 is CASSRGGNQPQHF. Filled out from reference TRBV11-2 and TRBJ1-5, the complete variable domain reads EAGVAQSPRYKIIEKRQSVAFWCNPISGHATLYWYQQILGQGPKLLIQFQNNGVVDDSQLPKDRFSAERLKGVDSTLKIQPAKLEDSAVYLCASSRGGNQPQHFGDGTRLSIL.

CDR3 protein: CASSQGGSDRGEKLFF. V usage is TRBV4-1 and J usage is TRBJ1-4; there is no DNA to check the TCRdb D call of TRBD1. Germline CDR1 is MGHRA and CDR2 is YSYEKL. The CDR3 length is 16 residues.

The chain joins TRBV5-6 to TRBJ2-1; without DNA, the TCRdb call of TRBD1 cannot be checked. Germline assignment: CDR1 SGHDT and CDR2 YYEEEE. This CDR3 has 13 amino acids. This CDR3 is CASSGGAVNEQFF.

The chain is built from TRBV20-1 and TRBJ1-4; TCRdb designates TRBD1, a call that cannot be tested without DNA. The CDR3 consists of 16 residues. Germline loops: CDR1 DFQATT, CDR2 SNEGSKA (reference sequence). This chain's CDR3 is CSARTFRTDHNEKLFF.

The genes are TRBV5-1 and TRBJ2-5; TCRdb calls TRBD1, which cannot be checked without DNA. Germline assignment: CDR1 SGHRS and CDR2 YFSETQ. This CDR3 has 16 residues. CDR3 region: CASSPLELSLAETQYF.

The CDR3 spells CASGIGLAGRNEQFF. The chain links TRBV4-1 to TRBJ2-1; the TRBD2 assignment by TCRdb is unverifiable without DNA. The CDR3 runs 15 residues. Per the germline V gene, CDR1 is MGHRA and CDR2 is YSYEKL.

The chain carries TRBV18 and TRBJ2-1; TCRdb returns TRBD2, unconfirmable since there is no DNA. CDR1 KGHSH and CDR2 LQKENI come from the germline V gene. CDR3 length: 16 residues. The CDR3 here is CASSPESGKDYNEQFF.

The rearrangement joins TRBV20-1 to TRBJ2-1; no DNA is available, so the TRBD2 call from TCRdb remains unchecked. Looked up from germline, CDR1 is DFQATT and CDR2 is SNEGSKA (reference sequence). The length of the CDR3 is 13 residues. The CDR3 loop is CSARPTSANEQFF.

This chain uses TRBV11-3 with TRBJ2-2. The CDR3 spans 13 residues. CDR1 is SGHNT and CDR2 is YENEEA in the germline V gene. The CDR3 protein is CASRYRNTGELFF. The full variable domain, its missing parts supplied by reference TRBV11-3 and TRBJ2-2, is EAGVVQSPRYKIIEKKQPVAFWCNPISGHNTLYWYLQNLGQGPELLIRYENEEAVDDSQLPKDRFSAERLKGVDSTLKIQPAELGDSAVYLCASRYRNTGELFFGEGSRLTVL.

This chain joins TRBV9 and TRBJ2-3. The length of the CDR3 is 15 residues. The germline V gene has CDR1 SGDLS and CDR2 YYNGEE. Here the CDR3 reads CASSVKGYGTDTQYF.

This sequence joins TRBV28 and TRBJ2-1; without DNA, the TCRdb call of TRBD1 cannot be checked. The length of the CDR3 is 20 residues. Germline V lookup: CDR1 MDHEN, CDR2 SYDVKM. The CDR3 sequence is CASSTLHPREGRSSYNEQFF. Variable domain in full (rest from reference TRBV28 and TRBJ2-1): DVKVTQSSRYLVKRTGEKVFLECVQDMDHENMFWYRQDPGLGLRLIYFSYDVKMKEKGDIPEGYSVSREKKERFSLILESASTNQTSMYLCASSTLHPREGRSSYNEQFFGPGTRLTVL.

This chain uses TRBV14 with TRBJ2-2; TCRdb designates TRBD2, a call that cannot be tested without DNA. CDR1 is SGHDN and CDR2 is FVKESK in the germline V gene. This CDR3 has 19 amino acids. The CDR3 sequence: CASSQWLTSGTRSTGELFF.

The chain couples TRBV4-1 to TRBJ2-1; TCRdb selects TRBD2, and the lack of DNA leaves this call unchecked. Germline CDR1 MGHRA, CDR2 YSYEKL. CDR3 length: 15 amino acids. CDR3 sequence: CASSQLLGNYNEQFF.

This chain connects TRBV29-1 to TRBJ2-5; the D gene TCRdb calls, TRBD1, cannot be checked with no DNA. The CDR3 runs to 13 residues. From germline, CDR1 is SQVTM and CDR2 ANQGSEA. The chain's CDR3 is CSVTDRYQETQYF.

The chain carries TRBV28 and TRBJ2-1; the TCRdb D gene call, TRBD1, has no DNA to confirm it. This CDR3 is 13 amino acids long. The germline CDR1 and CDR2 sequences are MDHEN and SYDVKM. CDR3 amino acids: CASSSTGPNEQFF.

This rearrangement joins TRBV24-1 to TRBJ2-1; with no DNA, the TCRdb D assignment of TRBD2 cannot be verified. Per germline, CDR1 KGHDR and CDR2 SFDVKD. This CDR3 spans 15 amino acids. This chain's CDR3 is CATSTGTTWSNEQFF.

The rearrangement links TRBV12-3 or TRBV12-4 to TRBJ1-2. The CDR3 extends over 11 amino acids. This chain's CDR3 is CASSPSLGYTF.

The rearrangement joins TRBV25-1 to TRBJ2-5; without DNA, the TCRdb call of TRBD1 cannot be checked. The length of the CDR3 is 14 residues. The germline V gene has CDR1 MGHDK and CDR2 SYGVNS. This chain's CDR3 is CASSEYGGRETQYF.

The chain combines TRBV11-2 with TRBJ1-1; absent DNA, TCRdb's TRBD1 call cannot be checked. CDR1 and CDR2 (germline): SGHAT, FQNNGV. The CDR3 is 14 amino acids. CDR3 loop: CASSPHGGGIEAFF.

The chain joins TRBV25-1 to TRBJ1-6. The CDR3 has 14 residues. In germline, CDR1 is MGHDK, CDR2 SYGVNS. The CDR3 spells CASSDPGDNSPLHF.

V gene TRBV7-9 combines with J gene TRBJ1-1; the D call from TCRdb, TRBD1, cannot be confirmed without DNA. The germline V gene encodes CDR1 SEHNR and CDR2 FQNEAQ (reference sequence). The CDR3 sequence is 15 residues long. The CDR3 spells CASSSWTGGFTEAFF.

This chain uses TRBV27 with TRBJ2-4; TCRdb calls TRBD1, which cannot be checked without DNA. Looked up from germline, CDR1 is MNHEY and CDR2 is SMNVEV (reference sequence). The CDR3 covers 14 residues. CDR3: CASSPTDSPNIQYF.

This chain joins TRBV6-4 and TRBJ2-1. Germline V CDR1 and CDR2: MRHNA, SNTAGT. The CDR3 runs 13 residues. The CDR3 is CASSDILDDEQFF.

CDR3 loop: CASSSPGVSTDTQYF. The genes are TRBV7-9 and TRBJ2-3; TCRdb returns TRBD1, unconfirmable since there is no DNA. The CDR3 spans 15 residues. The germline gives CDR1 SEHNR, CDR2 FQNEAQ (reference sequence).

CDR3 amino acids: CASSLATSGWWQFF. The J gene is TRBJ2-1, the V gene TRBV7-2; absent DNA, TCRdb's TRBD2 call cannot be checked. Germline CDR1 SGHTA, CDR2 FQGNSA. This CDR3 spans 14 amino acids.

The chain is built from TRBV5-1 and TRBJ2-7; TCRdb's assignment of TRBD2 cannot be checked, as there is no DNA. The CDR3 runs to 15 residues. Germline V CDR1 and CDR2: SGHRS, YFSETQ. The CDR3 here is CASSLDLGVAYEQYF.

This chain joins TRBV25-1 and TRBJ1-5. In germline, CDR1 is MGHDK, CDR2 SYGVNS. This CDR3 spans 14 amino acids. This CDR3 is CASSEGFGNQPQHF.

The CDR3 loop reads CASSLGRTAKNIQYF. The J gene is TRBJ2-4, the V gene TRBV5-5. The CDR3 length is 15 residues. Germline V lookup: CDR1 SGHKS, CDR2 YYEKEE (reference sequence).

V is TRBV18 and J is TRBJ1-1. The CDR3 is made up of 16 amino acids. Looked up from germline, CDR1 is KGHSH and CDR2 is LQKENI. CDR3 sequence reads: CASSPTWEAFSPEAFF.